This T cell receptor (beta chain) was captured in a study of naive and memory T cell subsets. The beta constant-region primer was an equimolar mix of two oligonucleotides covering TRBC1 and TRBC2. Ligated cDNA was amplified by four rounds of PCR with nested alpha and beta constant-region primers and SP2. TCRdb independently ran MiXCR on the UMI-ligation and nested PCR reads; one entry per CDR3 protein. The sample lists approximately 100,000 distinct CDR3 sequences; about 14% were seen once. Deletions cut 2 bases from V and 3 bases from J, with 5 bases between. There are 11 residues in the CDR3. CDR1 SQVTM and CDR2 ANQGSEA come from the germline V gene. Points from the study as a whole: Possibly reflecting memory cells re-expressing CD45RA, a few larger clonotypes occurred in naive repertoires, especially CD8.

A note on this clonotype: What it recognizes is unknown.

Sample: naive CD8+ T cells from blood. The chain recombines TRBV29-1 with TRBJ2-7; D unclear. This TCR derives from a human donor in good health. CDR3 protein: CSVETDYEQYF. CDR3 sequence (DNA): TGCAGCGTTGAAACAGACTACGAGCAGTACTTC.